The next 8 T cell receptor beta chains were all read from a single sample in a study of blood T cell repertoires in COVID-19. Only in-frame clones appear in the TCRdb table, and some are missing; sequencing was by immunoSEQ multiplex PCR. The sample shows around 50,000 clones, 78% of them seen only once. The sample taken for sequencing was PBMCs or T cells enriched from blood (not recorded which). These TCRs come from a woman between 45 and 60 years old with acute COVID-19.

The V gene is TRBV19, the J gene TRBJ2-1, with 10 nucleotides matching TRBD1. J was trimmed by 7 bases and V by 2 bases; bases with no gene match: 2. Germline CDR1 and CDR2: LNHDA and SQIVND (reference sequence). This CDR3 has 14 residues. Written as DNA, the CDR3 is TGTGCCAGTAGTATAAGGACAGGGGGGAATGAGCAGTTCTTC. Residues: CASSIRTGGNEQFF.

The gene calls are TRBV7-9 and TRBJ1-4; 7 nucleotides align to TRBD1. Germline assignment: CDR1 SEHNR and CDR2 FQNEAQ (reference sequence). The CDR3 loop spans 14 amino acids. V shed 5 bases and J 6 bases; nucleotides not matched to a gene: 6. CDR3 protein: CASSLTQGDEKLFF. The CDR3 DNA reads TGTGCCAGCAGCCTAACCCAGGGGGATGAAAAACTGTTTTTT. The variable domain in full, completed from reference TRBV7-9 and TRBJ1-4, reads DTGVSQNPRHKITKRGQNVTFRCDPISEHNRLYWYRQTLGQGPEFLTYFQNEAQLEKSRLLSDRFSAERPKGSFSTLEIQRTEQGDSAMYLCASSLTQGDEKLFFGSGTQLSVL.

The V gene is TRBV6-5, the J gene TRBJ2-2; TRBD1 matches at 7 bases. Germline V gene sequence: CDR1 MNHEY, CDR2 SVGAGI. V lost 4 bases, J lost 5 bases, and 4 bases stayed unmatched. The CDR3 is made up of 14 amino acids. The DNA for the CDR3 is TGTGCCAGCAGTTTTGTGACAGGGACCGGGGAGCTGTTTTTT. Translating gives CASSFVTGTGELFF.

This chain joins TRBV6-1 and TRBJ1-5; TRBD1 aligns across 8 bases. The J segment lost 5 bases and the V segment lost 3 bases, leaving 15 bases of the junction unmatched. Looked up from germline, CDR1 is MNHNS and CDR2 is SASEGT. CDR3 length equals 18 residues. This chain's CDR3 is CASSEPRQGLRRDQPQHF. The DNA of the CDR3 is TGTGCCAGCAGTGAGCCTCGACAGGGGTTGAGGCGGGATCAGCCCCAGCATTTT.

The CDR3 region is CAWSTSGGYNEQFF. In nucleotides, the CDR3 is TGTGCCTGGTCGACTAGCGGGGGGTACAATGAGCAGTTCTTC. The V and J genes are TRBV30 and TRBJ2-1; 13 nucleotides line up with TRBD2. Germline CDR1 is GTSNPN and CDR2 is SVGIG (reference sequence). After removal of 5 bases from V and 4 bases from J, the junction contained 2 bases not matched to a gene. The CDR3 covers 14 residues.

The rearrangement joins TRBV7-3 to TRBJ2-2, with D possibly being TRBD2 (6 bases). The CDR3 covers 14 residues. The germline V gene encodes CDR1 SGHTA and CDR2 FQGTGA. With 8 bases removed from V and 5 bases from J, the gap between germline ends came to 15 bases. The CDR3 sequence is CASGTAAPTGELFF. CDR3 nucleotides: TGTGCCAGCGGGACTGCCGCCCCTACCGGGGAGCTGTTTTTT.

The chain combines TRBV7-2 with TRBJ2-7; tentatively, D is TRBD2 (6 bases). CDR1 and CDR2 (germline): SGHTA, FQGNSA. The V end was cut by 5 bases, the J end by 2 bases, with 19 bases between. This CDR3 spans 16 amino acids. For the CDR3, the DNA is TGTGCCAGCAGCGCTAGTGCGCGGGGTCCTCCCTACGAGCAGTACTTC. It encodes CASSASARGPPYEQYF.

The CDR3 region is CASSPGGSYNYGYTF. CDR3 in DNA: TGTGCCAGCAGCCCTGGCGGGAGTTATAACTATGGCTACACCTTC. The chain carries TRBV5-4 and TRBJ1-2; no definite D call. V gave up 4 bases and J gave up 1 base, with 14 bases separating them. Germline V gives CDR1 SGHNT, CDR2 YYREEE (reference sequence). The CDR3 has 15 residues.